The clone carrying this TCR beta chain has just a few counts. This sample was included in a study of T-cell memory formation after mild COVID-19. About the study: TCR clusters showed largely donor specificity.

Each CDR3 protein is one row after TCRdb ran MiXCR on the 5' RACE reads. The table shows roughly 500,000 distinct CDR3 sequences, with approximately 20% occurring only once. With V trimmed by 4 bases and J by 2 bases, 3 bases remained unmatched. This CDR3 spans 13 amino acids. In germline, CDR1 is SQVTM, CDR2 ANQGSEA. This sequence joins TRBV29-1 and TRBJ2-5, with 8 bases fitting TRBD1. Sequenced input: PBMCs or a T cell subset sorted from them (not recorded which). The clonotype comes from an adult woman who had mild COVID-19 (a few samples of this study predate the infection). Cell type and time point are not known. CDR3 residues: CSVVNRGQETQYF. As DNA, the CDR3 is TGCAGCGTTGTTAACAGGGGGCAAGAGACCCAGTACTTC.